The T cell receptor (beta chain) described here comes from a study of post-analysis software for immune sequencing data. About the study: Progressive-relapsing, secondary progressive and relapsing-remitting multiple sclerosis were among the disease courses included.

This CDR3 is built from 15 residues. Germline V gives CDR1 ENHRY, CDR2 SYGVKD. The study, taken as a whole, reports: Controls showed lower frequencies than patients for roughly five TRBV segments, and TRBV5-6, TRBV5-1 and TRBV20-1 were among these.

As to this clonotype: Its cognate antigen is unknown. An end of the junction differs from the germline gene, which may be a read error.

TCR beta cDNA libraries included unique molecular identifiers. TCRdb passed the PCR reads through MiXCR, listing each CDR3 protein once. The profile shows 600,000 to 700,000 distinct CDR3 sequences, around 60% of them singletons. The sample was blood. The source is a girl aged 2 to 10 with multiple sclerosis. The chain joins TRBV10-3 to TRBJ2-1; D remains ambiguous. This CDR3 reads CATSDTASSYNEQFF. Written as DNA, the CDR3 is TGTGCCACCAGTGATACAGCCAGCTCCTACAATGAGCAGTTCTTC.